This paragraph reports one T cell receptor beta chain. The antigen is undetermined. These data belong to a study of T cell responses to AZD1222 COVID-19 vaccine. Germline V gene sequence: CDR1 SGHDN, CDR2 FVKESK. The V end lost 2 bases, the J end lost 1 base, and 3 bases lay between the germline ends. CDR3 length: 14 residues. Here immunoSEQ multiplex PCR was the method, and the copy in TCRdb shows in-frame clones only, minus some. The sample yields some 150,000 clones, 82% seen once. Study results and caveats: Regions 160-218 and 743-854 held dominance among vaccine-associated CD4 TCRs, which spanned spike.

The specimen was peripheral blood, collected on day 0 of MenACWY control vaccination. The chain has TRBV14 and TRBJ1-6, with D uncertain. The TCR was taken from an adult in good health. CDR3 sequence (DNA): TGTGCCAGCAGCCAATATTCCTATAATTCACCCCTCCACTTT. It specifies CASSQYSYNSPLHF.